Shown below are 20 T cell receptor beta chains from a single sample sequenced in a study of beta chain features in type 1 diabetes. Expressed TCRB transcripts were sequenced because the entire RNA isolate underwent reverse transcription. Clones were read by immunoSEQ multiplex PCR, and TCRdb kept only the in-frame ones, dropping some. The sample has about 240,000 clones; approximately 14% are singletons. Study-level findings and limits: A moderate, significant TCRB CDR3 shortening appeared in type 1 diabetes across four CD4+ subsets.

No cognate antigen is known for these TCRs. Sequencing was performed on naive CD4+ T cells from blood. These receptors all come from a man aged 25-45 years with type 1 diabetes.

The chain employs TRBV29-1 and TRBJ2-7; 9 bases are shared with TRBD2. The CDR3 spans 11 residues. CDR1 and CDR2 (germline): SQVTM, ANQGSEA. V was clipped by 6 bases and J by 7 bases; unmatched bases: 4. The CDR3, as DNA: TGCAGCGTGGGGACTAGCTTTGAGCAGTACTTC. Translated: CSVGTSFEQYF.

The chain links TRBV18 to TRBJ2-1; no clear D. V gave up 5 bases and J gave up 7 bases, with 9 bases separating them. The CDR3 runs to 12 residues. Germline lookup yields CDR1 KGHSH and CDR2 LQKENI. In DNA form, the CDR3 reads TGTGCCAGCTCAGAGGTGGGTAATGAGCAGTTCTTC. Translated: CASSEVGNEQFF.

The chain is built from TRBV5-4 and TRBJ2-2, with 12 bases fitting TRBD1. The CDR3 runs to 16 residues. Germline CDR1 SGHNT, CDR2 YYREEE (reference sequence). Losses at the gene ends were 5 bases for V and 2 bases for J; bases not matched to a gene: 4. CDR3 nucleotides: TGTGCCAGCAGGATTGGGACAGGGGGCAACACCGGGGAGCTGTTTTTT. Protein: CASRIGTGGNTGELFF.

The chain combines TRBV11-3 with TRBJ2-2, with 12 bases fitting TRBD2. Trimming cost V 1 base and J 2 bases; bases outside gene matches: 2. Germline V gives CDR1 SGHNT, CDR2 YENEEA. The length of the CDR3 is 17 residues. The CDR3 sequence is CASSLGLAGANTGELFF. The CDR3 nucleotides read TGTGCCAGCAGCTTAGGACTAGCGGGAGCAAACACCGGGGAGCTGTTTTTT.

This sequence joins TRBV7-6 and TRBJ1-1; D may be TRBD1 (5 bases). The CDR3 totals 13 residues. CDR1 SGHVS and CDR2 FNYEAQ come from the germline V gene. V lost 1 base and J lost 11, with 14 bases in between. CDR3 protein: CASSLGGLQEAFF. As DNA, the CDR3 is TGTGCCAGCAGCTTAGGGGGCCTCCAGGAGGCTTTCTTT.

In this sample, this clone turned up a few times. This specimen includes other DNA sequences encoding the same CDR3. This chain joins TRBV15 and TRBJ2-1; 8 bases match TRBD2. With V trimmed by 0 bases and J by 3 bases, 4 bases remained unmatched. CDR3 length equals 16 residues. In germline, CDR1 is LNHNV, CDR2 YYDKDF (reference sequence). The CDR3 nucleotides are TGTGCCACCAGCAGAGATCCCCGGGGGGGCTACAATGAGCAGTTCTTC. This sequence encodes CATSRDPRGGYNEQFF. Filled out from reference TRBV15 and TRBJ2-1, the complete variable domain reads DAMVIQNPRYQVTQFGKPVTLSCSQTLNHNVMYWYQQKSSQAPKLLFHYYDKDFNNEADTPDNFQSRRPNTSFCFLDIRSPGLGDTAMYLCATSRDPRGGYNEQFFGPGTRLTVL.

V usage is TRBV6-5 and J usage is TRBJ2-5; a possible D gene is TRBD1 (5 bases). The V gene's germline CDR1 is MNHEY and CDR2 SVGAGI. The CDR3 has 14 residues. The germline V and J ends were trimmed by 4 bases and 2 bases, with 11 bases remaining between them. CDR3 sequence (DNA): TGTGCCAGCAGTTTAGGGGCACTACAAGAGACCCAGTACTTC. It specifies CASSLGALQETQYF.

This clone has a handful of counts. The chain combines TRBV25-1 with TRBJ2-3, with unresolved D. Germline V gene data show CDR1 as MGHDK and CDR2 as SYGVNS. Trimming cost V 5 bases and J 2 bases, with 8 bases left between them. CDR3 length: 13 residues. The CDR3 DNA reads TGTGCCAGCAGTCGGTCCGCCACAGATACGCAGTATTTT. It codes for CASSRSATDTQYF.

Only a few counts were recorded for this clone. This chain links TRBV30 with TRBJ2-3; 11 nucleotides align to TRBD2. The CDR3 totals 12 residues. Germline trimming cut 2 bases from V and 15 bases from J; bases unmatched to any gene: 7. Germline loops: CDR1 GTSNPN, CDR2 SVGIG (reference sequence). The CDR3 protein is CAWSIIAGGRYF. CDR3 DNA sequence: TGTGCCTGGAGTATAATAGCGGGAGGGCGATATTTT.

The chain links TRBV5-1 to TRBJ2-7; TRBD2 aligns across 10 bases. With 0 bases clipped from V and 2 bases from J, the junction kept 5 bases outside the gene matches. Germline CDR1 is SGHRS and CDR2 is YFSETQ. This CDR3 comprises 16 residues. This CDR3 reads CASSLVTSGNAYEQYF. CDR3 bases: TGCGCCAGCAGCTTGGTAACTAGCGGGAACGCCTACGAGCAGTACTTC. The variable domain in full, with the rest retrieved from reference TRBV5-1 and TRBJ2-7, is KAGVTQTPRYLIKTRGQQVTLSCSPISGHRSVSWYQQTPGQGLQFLFEYFSETQRNKGNFPGRFSGRQFSNSRSEMNVSTLELGDSALYLCASSLVTSGNAYEQYFGPGTRLTVT.

This clone has only a few counts. The V gene is TRBV11-2, the J gene TRBJ2-2, with TRBD1 as a possible D gene (6 bases). CDR3 length: 16 residues. Per germline, CDR1 SGHAT and CDR2 FQNNGV. V was cut by 5 bases and J by 0 bases, with 13 bases left in between. The CDR3 nucleotides read TGTGCCAGCAGCCTACAGGGTCCCTCGAACACCGGGGAGCTGTTTTTT. It encodes CASSLQGPSNTGELFF.

The chain couples TRBV20-1 to TRBJ1-2; a weak D match, TRBD1 (6 bases). The CDR3 is 10 amino acids. V gave up 6 bases and J gave up 8 bases, with 10 bases separating them. Germline-derived CDR1 and CDR2 are DFQATT and SNEGSKA (reference sequence). DNA for the CDR3: TGCAGTGCCAGACAGGTGGGCTACACCTTC. Amino acid sequence: CSARQVGYTF.

Only a few counts were recorded for this clone. This chain connects TRBV30 to TRBJ2-5; TRBD2 is a possible D gene (6 bases). CDR1 and CDR2 (germline): GTSNPN, SVGIG (reference sequence). V gave up 5 bases and J gave up 5 bases, with 18 bases separating them. The CDR3 length is 14 residues. CDR3 in amino acids: CAWSSSPGDETQYF. CDR3 coding DNA: TGTGCCTGGTCCTCCTCCCCGGGGGATGAGACCCAGTACTTC.

This clone was detected a few times. The chain joins TRBV10-3 to TRBJ2-1; tentatively, D is TRBD2 (5 bases). Per the germline V gene, CDR1 is ENHRY and CDR2 is SYGVKD. The V end lost 8 bases, the J end lost 8 bases, and 13 bases lay between the germline ends. The CDR3 loop spans 12 amino acids. The CDR3 DNA is TGTGCCATCTCACTAGAATTGGATGAGCAGTTCTTC. Protein: CAISLELDEQFF.

The table lists this clone with a few counts. The chain is built from TRBV25-1 and TRBJ1-2, with a tentative D call TRBD1 (6 bases). V was shortened by 6 bases and J by 2 bases, with 10 bases between the two germline ends. This CDR3 is built from 13 residues. The germline V gene encodes CDR1 MGHDK and CDR2 SYGVNS. The CDR3 DNA reads as TGTGCCAGCAGCCCGGGACAAAACTATGGCTACACCTTC. This codes for CASSPGQNYGYTF.

Notes on this clone: Sequence at one end of the junction differs from germline and may be a read error. The chain joins TRBV11-2 to TRBJ2-7; 8 bases are shared with TRBD1. Germline V gene sequence: CDR1 SGHAT, CDR2 FQNNGV. This CDR3 region has 15 residues. CDR3 sequence: CASSLDLWTGSGRDF. The CDR3 DNA sequence: TGTGCCAGCAGCTTAGATCTGTGGACAGGGAGCGGACGGGACTTC.

The rearrangement links TRBV30 to TRBJ1-5, with TRBD1 matching 10 bases. CDR1 is GTSNPN, CDR2 SVGIG, per germline (reference sequence). V lost 4 bases to trimming and J lost 3 bases; unmatched junction nucleotides: 9. CDR3 length: 16 residues. CDR3 region: CAWTRRGTGVNQPQHF. CDR3 sequence (DNA): TGTGCCTGGACCAGACGGGGGACAGGGGTCAATCAGCCCCAGCATTTT. The full variable domain, completed using reference TRBV30 and TRBJ1-5, is SQTIHQWPATLVQPVGSPLSLECTVEGTSNPNLYWYRQAAGRGLQLLFYSVGIGQISSEVPQNLSASRPQDRQFILSSKKLLLSDSGFYLCAWTRRGTGVNQPQHFGDGTRLSIL.

This clone has more than one count but fewer than ten. The chain recombines TRBV9 with TRBJ2-2, with 7 nucleotides matching TRBD1. The J segment lost 2 bases and the V segment lost 0 bases, leaving 10 bases of the junction unmatched. Germline lookup yields CDR1 SGDLS and CDR2 YYNGEE. CDR3 length: 18 amino acids. The DNA for the CDR3 is TGTGCCAGCAGCGTAGACCCCACAGGGGACCTCAACACCGGGGAGCTGTTTTTT. As protein: CASSVDPTGDLNTGELFF.

This clone showed up just a few times. The gene calls are TRBV4-1 and TRBJ1-2; TRBD1 matches at 10 bases. V gave up 7 bases and J gave up 8 bases; unmatched junction bases: 13. Germline-derived CDR1 and CDR2 are MGHRA and YSYEKL. The CDR3 runs to 15 residues. The CDR3 spells CASKTGTGVFGGYTF. The CDR3 DNA sequence: TGCGCCAGCAAAACCGGGACAGGGGTGTTTGGGGGCTACACCTTC.

J is TRBJ2-1 and V is TRBV9; 13 bases line up with TRBD2. CDR3 length: 17 amino acids. Germline values: CDR1 SGDLS, CDR2 YYNGEE. The ends lost 0 bases at V and 5 bases at J; junction bases unmatched: 5. CDR3 sequence: CASSVGLAGGRNNEQFF. CDR3 DNA sequence: TGTGCCAGCAGCGTAGGACTAGCGGGGGGACGCAACAATGAGCAGTTCTTC.